This TCR beta chain was found in a study of T cells in Graves' hyperthyroidism and ophthalmopathy. Overall study context: Peripheral blood was obtained at initial diagnosis, preceding any treatment.

RNA transcripts provided the source from which TCR beta CDR3 regions were amplified. A first-round RT-PCR of the TCR CDR3 used the HTBI primer set. MiXCR was run by TCRdb on the multiplex PCR reads, yielding one entry per CDR3 protein. The sample records roughly 700,000 distinct CDR3 sequences, 17% being singletons. Researchers defined stable Graves' hyperthyroidism as no ophthalmopathy progression within 18 months. Exclusions: uncontrolled infection, other autoimmune disease, pregnancy, lactation. This CDR3 spans 15 amino acids. V gave up 0 bases and J gave up 1 base, with 9 bases separating them. Per the germline V gene, CDR1 is LNHNV and CDR2 is YYDKDF (reference sequence).

The sample taken for sequencing was blood. The clonotype was recovered from a man between 50 and 59 years old with Graves' hyperthyroidism. The V gene is TRBV15, the J gene TRBJ1-1; tentatively, D is TRBD1 (5 bases). This CDR3 reads CATSREAGSNTEAFF. DNA for the CDR3: TGTGCCACCAGCAGAGAAGCAGGGTCGAACACTGAAGCTTTCTTT.